These 3 T cell receptor beta chains were sequenced from one sample in a study of identifying expanded T cells in peripheral blood. Only in-frame clones appear in the TCRdb table, and some are missing; sequencing was by immunoSEQ multiplex PCR. The sample lists about 110,000 clones, 80% to 90% occurring once. Sequencing was performed on blood. Receptor source: a person between 18 and 75 years old in good health.

The V and J genes are TRBV11-1 and TRBJ2-7; no reliable D call. Germline lookup yields CDR1 SGHAT and CDR2 FQDESV (reference sequence). Trimming pared 5 bases from V and 5 bases from J, leaving 13 bases between. The CDR3 runs 13 residues. The CDR3 DNA sequence: TGTGCCAGCAGCGTCTCAAGGGCCCACGAGCAGTACTTC. It encodes CASSVSRAHEQYF.

This clone was detected once. The chain has TRBV7-2 and TRBJ2-1, with TRBD2 matching 13 bases. Trimming at V came to 5 bases and at J to 3 bases, leaving 7 bases not matched to a gene. This CDR3 is built from 17 residues. Germline V gives CDR1 SGHTA, CDR2 FQGNSA. The CDR3 region is CASSATSGGAGYNEQFF. For the CDR3, the DNA is TGTGCCAGCAGCGCTACTAGCGGGGGGGCCGGCTACAATGAGCAGTTCTTC.

The chain links TRBV29-1 to TRBJ1-2, with TRBD1 identical over 7 bases. The CDR3 extends over 11 amino acids. Per the germline V gene, CDR1 is SQVTM and CDR2 is ANQGSEA. V trimming: 7 bases; J trimming: 4 bases; junction bases outside the gene matches: 3. In nucleotides, the CDR3 is TGCAGCGCAGGGGGTTTCTATGGCTACACCTTC. This codes for CSAGGFYGYTF.